These 19 T cell receptor beta chains originate from one sample sequenced in a study of cytomegalovirus exposure and HLA in healthy donors. The PCR contained 60 Vbeta and 13 Jbeta primers. TCRdb's table, derived via immunoSEQ multiplex PCR, lists solely in-frame clones and lacks some. The data show roughly 200,000 clones, around 75% seen once. The sequenced material came from PBMCs. These receptors all stem from a woman in her twenties or thirties in good health and CMV-seronegative.

In DNA, the CDR3 is TGTGCCAGCAGCTTTTGGGCAGGGGTTGGCACCATATATTTT. It yields the protein CASSFWAGVGTIYF. The chain joins TRBV12-1 to TRBJ1-3; the table names TRBD1, a call not compared with the DNA. TRBV12-1 is deemed a pseudogene. The CDR3 spans 14 residues.

This chain connects TRBV18 to TRBJ1-1, with D possibly matching TRBD1 (5 bases). In germline, CDR1 is KGHSH, CDR2 LQKENI. This CDR3 region has 11 residues. Trimming took 3 bases from V and 11 from J, leaving 10 bases between them. In DNA form, the CDR3 reads TGTGCCAGCTCACCGGGGGGTTGGGCTTTCTTT. Protein: CASSPGGWAFF.

This clone was seen a single time. The DNA of the CDR3 is TGTGCCAGCACCACGGGGGGGTTGGACATTCAGTACTTC. Translation: CASTTGGLDIQYF. This chain joins TRBV7-8 and TRBJ2-4, with TRBD2 matching 8 bases. V was pared by 7 bases and J by 8 bases, with 7 bases of the junction left unmatched. The germline V gene has CDR1 SGHVS and CDR2 FQNEAQ. The CDR3 has 13 residues.

This clone was counted between two and nine times. V and J are TRBV5-8 and TRBJ1-5; unclear D gene. V was cut by 4 bases and J by 0 bases, with 5 bases left in between. Germline CDR1 is SGHTS and CDR2 is YDEGEE. This CDR3 region has 13 residues. Here the CDR3 DNA reads TGTGCCAGCAGCCCTCGTAGCAATCAGCCCCAGCATTTT. Residues: CASSPRSNQPQHF.

This chain uses TRBV5-8 with TRBJ1-5; 12 bases are shared with TRBD1. After removal of 4 bases from V and 0 bases from J, the junction contained 11 bases not matched to a gene. The germline V gene encodes CDR1 SGHTS and CDR2 YDEGEE. The CDR3 totals 19 residues. The CDR3 nucleotides are TGTGCCAGCAGCACCAGGGACAGGGGGCTCTCTAATAGCAATCAGCCCCAGCATTTT. Translation: CASSTRDRGLSNSNQPQHF.

The chain has TRBV19 and TRBJ2-5; 9 bases are a match to TRBD1. CDR3 length: 16 amino acids. Germline trimming cut 6 bases from V and 5 bases from J; bases unmatched to any gene: 13. From germline, CDR1 is LNHDA and CDR2 SQIVND (reference sequence). CDR3 sequence: CASSPFRDREGETQYF. CDR3 sequence (DNA): TGTGCCAGTAGCCCGTTCCGGGACAGGGAGGGGGAGACCCAGTACTTC.

To note about this clone: Other nucleotide sequences in the sample specify the same CDR3. This chain connects TRBV4-2 to TRBJ2-1; possibly TRBD2 for D (5 bases). The CDR3 is 15 residues long. Germline V lookup: CDR1 LGHNA, CDR2 YNFKEQ. V dropped 0 bases and J dropped 0 bases, with 6 bases sitting between them. CDR3 amino acids: CASSQEGSSYNEQFF. CDR3 DNA sequence: TGTGCCAGCAGCCAAGAGGGGAGCTCCTACAATGAGCAGTTCTTC.

The V gene is TRBV27, the J gene TRBJ1-6; 9 nucleotides line up with TRBD1. The CDR3 is 15 residues long. J lost 5 bases, V lost 3 bases, and 2 bases had no gene match. The germline gives CDR1 MNHEY, CDR2 SMNVEV (reference sequence). The chain's CDR3 is CASSLTGGHNSPLHF. The CDR3 region has the DNA TGTGCCAGCAGTTTGACAGGGGGACATAATTCACCCCTCCACTTT.

This clone turned up a few times. This chain links TRBV9 with TRBJ2-3, with D maybe TRBD2 (6 bases). CDR1 is SGDLS and CDR2 is YYNGEE in the germline V gene. The CDR3 runs to 12 residues. Trimming left V 3 bases short and J 4 bases short, with 6 bases between. The CDR3 loop is CASSGLADTQYF. CDR3 bases: TGTGCCAGCAGCGGACTAGCAGATACGCAGTATTTT.

The genes are TRBV6-4 and TRBJ2-1; 7 bases are a match to TRBD1. The CDR3 sequence is 15 residues long. Germline CDR1 MRHNA, CDR2 SNTAGT. V lost 2 bases and J lost 9; bases outside the gene matches: 10. The CDR3 sequence is CASSDGRQGITEQFF. In DNA, the CDR3 is TGTGCCAGCAGTGACGGGAGACAGGGAATCACTGAGCAGTTCTTC.

This chain links TRBV19 with TRBJ2-7, with D unresolved. CDR1 is LNHDA, CDR2 SQIVND, per germline (reference sequence). The length of the CDR3 is 15 residues. Trimming removed 6 bases at V and 1 base at J, with 16 bases between. CDR3 residues: CASRRSATLSYEQYF. CDR3 in DNA: TGTGCCAGTAGGAGGTCGGCAACCCTTTCCTACGAGCAGTACTTC.

The genes are TRBV10-1 and TRBJ1-3; D is perhaps TRBD1 (6 bases). Deletions cut 7 bases from V and 0 bases from J, with 13 bases between. The CDR3 is 15 amino acids. Germline lookup yields CDR1 WNHNN and CDR2 SYGVQD (reference sequence). The CDR3 region is CASKIQGPSGNTIYF. The CDR3 region has the DNA TGCGCCAGCAAGATACAGGGCCCCTCTGGAAACACCATATATTTT.

This clone was detected only once. The chain joins TRBV11-2 to TRBJ2-7; tentatively, D is TRBD2 (5 bases). Germline lookup yields CDR1 SGHAT and CDR2 FQNNGV. The CDR3 runs 12 residues. The ends were cut back, 6 bases at V and 5 bases at J, with 11 bases in the middle. CDR3 region: CASSSASNEQYF. The CDR3 DNA reads TGTGCCAGCAGTTCTGCTAGCAACGAGCAGTACTTC.

This chain connects TRBV19 to TRBJ1-4; D is perhaps TRBD1 (5 bases). This CDR3 has 15 residues. V lost 4 bases to trimming and J lost 4 bases, with 13 bases between them. Germline V gene sequence: CDR1 LNHDA, CDR2 SQIVND (reference sequence). The CDR3 DNA is TGTGCCAGTAGTAAAAGTAGACAGCTTAATGAAAAACTGTTTTTT. Protein sequence: CASSKSRQLNEKLFF.

The rearrangement links TRBV9 to TRBJ2-5; TRBD2 agrees at 8 bases. Germline assignment: CDR1 SGDLS and CDR2 YYNGEE. The CDR3 runs 15 residues. The junction had 2 bases not matched to a gene; V was cut back by 0 bases and J by 1 base. Here the CDR3 reads CASSVAAGGQETQYF. The DNA for the CDR3 is TGTGCCAGCAGCGTAGCTGCGGGGGGCCAAGAGACCCAGTACTTC.

This rearrangement joins TRBV9 to TRBJ2-1; TRBD2 aligns across 12 bases. Trimming took 2 bases from V and 0 from J; bases not matched to a gene: 9. The CDR3 is 19 amino acids. The germline V gene encodes CDR1 SGDLS and CDR2 YYNGEE. The CDR3 spells CASSVEGLAGGSSYNEQFF. The CDR3 DNA sequence: TGTGCCAGCAGCGTCGAGGGGCTAGCGGGGGGGAGCTCCTACAATGAGCAGTTCTTC.

This clone was seen a handful of times. This sequence joins TRBV10-3 and TRBJ2-7; 11 bases align to TRBD1. After removal of 9 bases from V and 3 bases from J, the junction contained 4 bases not matched to a gene. Germline V CDR1 and CDR2: ENHRY, SYGVKD. The CDR3 spans 13 residues. The CDR3, as DNA: TGTGCCATAACCGGGACAGGGGGCTACGAGCAGTACTTC. It yields the protein CAITGTGGYEQYF.

The count of this clone is one. This chain connects TRBV6-6 to TRBJ2-1, with 13 bases lining up with TRBD2. The junction had 2 bases not matched to a gene; V was cut back by 4 bases and J by 5 bases. Germline loops: CDR1 MNHNY, CDR2 SVGAGI (reference sequence). There are 15 residues in the CDR3. This CDR3 is CASSSGTSGNNEQFF. The CDR3 nucleotides are TGTGCCAGCAGTTCCGGGACTAGCGGGAACAATGAGCAGTTCTTC.

The genes are TRBV27 and TRBJ2-1, with 14 bases aligning to TRBD2. Germline V gene sequence: CDR1 MNHEY, CDR2 SMNVEV (reference sequence). V gave up 0 bases and J gave up 4 bases; unmatched junction bases: 2. CDR3 length equals 17 residues. The CDR3 loop reads CASSLSRLAGGYNEQFF. For the CDR3, the DNA is TGTGCCAGCAGTTTATCAAGACTAGCGGGAGGGTACAATGAGCAGTTCTTC.